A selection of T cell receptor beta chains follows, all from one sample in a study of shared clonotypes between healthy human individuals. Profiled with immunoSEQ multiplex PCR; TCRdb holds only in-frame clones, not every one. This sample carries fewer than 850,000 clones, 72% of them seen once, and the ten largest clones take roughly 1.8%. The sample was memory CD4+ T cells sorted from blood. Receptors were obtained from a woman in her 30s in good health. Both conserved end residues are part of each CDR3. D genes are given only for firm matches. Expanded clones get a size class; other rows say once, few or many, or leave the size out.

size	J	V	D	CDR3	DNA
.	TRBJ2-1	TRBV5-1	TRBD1	CASSSGDRDGNEQFF	TGCGCCAGCAGCTCTGGGGACAGAGACGGCAATGAGCAGTTCTTC
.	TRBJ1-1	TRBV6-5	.	CASSYSRQRAEAFF	TGTGCCAGCAGTTACTCAAGACAGAGGGCTGAAGCTTTCTTT
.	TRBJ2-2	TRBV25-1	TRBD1	CASRRGQGNTGELFF	TGTGCCAGCAGGAGGGGACAGGGGAACACCGGGGAGCTGTTTTTT
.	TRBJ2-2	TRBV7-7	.	CASSLVENTGELFF	TGTGCCAGCAGCTTAGTAGAGAACACCGGGGAGCTGTTTTTT
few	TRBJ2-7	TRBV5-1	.	CASSLGGEAPYEQYF	TGCGCCAGCAGCTTGGGAGGGGAGGCGCCCTACGAGCAGTACTTC
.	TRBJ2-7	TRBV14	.	CASSQGRGPYEQYF	TGTGCCAGCAGCCAAGGGCGGGGGCCCTACGAGCAGTACTTC
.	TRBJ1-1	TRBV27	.	CASSSPGTRRAFF	TGTGCCAGCAGTTCTCCCGGGACCAGACGAGCTTTCTTT
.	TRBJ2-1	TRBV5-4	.	CASEKGDGFNEQFF	TGTGCCAGCGAGAAGGGGGACGGTTTCAATGAGCAGTTCTTC
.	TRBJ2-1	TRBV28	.	CASSFFTAYTYNEQFF	TGTGCCAGCAGTTTTTTTACAGCGTACACCTACAATGAGCAGTTCTTC
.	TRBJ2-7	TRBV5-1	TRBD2	CASSLELAGVDEQYF	TGCGCCAGCAGCTTGGAGCTAGCGGGAGTGGACGAGCAGTACTTC
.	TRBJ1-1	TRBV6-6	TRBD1	CASSFQGAGTEAFF	TGTGCCAGCAGTTTTCAGGGGGCCGGCACTGAAGCTTTCTTT
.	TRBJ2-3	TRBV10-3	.	CAIGDGDIPTDTQYF	TGTGCCATCGGAGACGGGGACATCCCCACAGATACGCAGTATTTT
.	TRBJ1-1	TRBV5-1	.	CASSSGGTEAFF	TGCGCCAGCAGCTCGGGAGGGACTGAAGCTTTCTTT
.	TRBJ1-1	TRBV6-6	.	CASTHGGGTGTEAFF	TGTGCCAGCACCCACGGGGGGGGGACGGGCACTGAAGCTTTCTTT
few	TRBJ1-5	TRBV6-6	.	CASSNSNQPQHF	TGTGCCAGCAGCAACAGCAATCAGCCCCAGCATTTT
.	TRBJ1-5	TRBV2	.	CASRDYSNQPQHF	TGTGCCAGCAGGGATTATAGCAATCAGCCCCAGCATTTT
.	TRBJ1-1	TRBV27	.	CASRPDRMNTEAFF	TGTGCCAGCAGGCCAGACAGAATGAACACTGAAGCTTTCTTT
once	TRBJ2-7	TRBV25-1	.	CASSLDRREPYEQYF	TGTGCCAGCAGCCTTGATCGACGGGAACCCTACGAGCAGTACTTC
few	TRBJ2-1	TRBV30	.	CAWSVVGSIDEQFF	TGTGCCTGGAGTGTTGTGGGTAGTATCGATGAGCAGTTCTTC
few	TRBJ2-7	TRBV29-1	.	CSGTGTFSYEQYF	TGCAGCGGGACCGGGACATTTTCCTACGAGCAGTACTTC
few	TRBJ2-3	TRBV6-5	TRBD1	CASSRDRGRRDTQYF	TGTGCCAGCAGTCGGGACAGGGGGCGCAGAGATACGCAGTATTTT
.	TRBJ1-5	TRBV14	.	CASSQVGQPQHF	TGTGCCAGCAGCCAAGTGGGTCAGCCCCAGCATTTT
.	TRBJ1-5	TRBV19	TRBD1	CASRGQGFGNQPQHF	TGTGCCAGTAGGGGACAGGGGTTTGGGAATCAGCCCCAGCATTTT
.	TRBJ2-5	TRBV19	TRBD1	CASSRTGGQQETQYF	TGTGCCAGTAGTAGGACAGGGGGTCAACAAGAGACCCAGTACTTC
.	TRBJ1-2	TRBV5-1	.	CASSLRDTEFYGYTF	TGCGCCAGCAGCTTGAGGGACACTGAGTTCTATGGCTACACCTTC
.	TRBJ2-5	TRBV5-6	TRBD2	CASSFAGGLETQYF	TGTGCCAGCAGCTTTGCGGGAGGGTTGGAGACCCAGTACTTC